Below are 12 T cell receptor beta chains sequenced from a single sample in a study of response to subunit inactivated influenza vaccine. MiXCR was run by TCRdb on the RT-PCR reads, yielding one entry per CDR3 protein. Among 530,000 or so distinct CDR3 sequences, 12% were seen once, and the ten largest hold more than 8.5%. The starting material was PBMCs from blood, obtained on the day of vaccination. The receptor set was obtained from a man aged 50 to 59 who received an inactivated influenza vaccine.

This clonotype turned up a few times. CDR3 residues: CATSDTRATGGHEQYF. The DNA for the CDR3 is TGTGCCACCAGTGATACCCGGGCCACAGGGGGCCACGAGCAGTACTTC. The genes are TRBV24-1 and TRBJ2-7; 9 nucleotides line up with TRBD1. This CDR3 region has 16 residues. V was pared by 3 bases and J by 5 bases, with 10 bases of the junction left unmatched. Germline-derived CDR1 and CDR2 are KGHDR and SFDVKD.

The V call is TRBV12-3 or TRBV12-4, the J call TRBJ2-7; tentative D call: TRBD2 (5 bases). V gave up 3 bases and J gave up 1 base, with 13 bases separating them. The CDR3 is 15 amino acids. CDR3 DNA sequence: TGTGCCAGCAGTTTTGGAGGCGTCTCATCCTACGAGCAGTACTTC. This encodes CASSFGGVSSYEQYF.

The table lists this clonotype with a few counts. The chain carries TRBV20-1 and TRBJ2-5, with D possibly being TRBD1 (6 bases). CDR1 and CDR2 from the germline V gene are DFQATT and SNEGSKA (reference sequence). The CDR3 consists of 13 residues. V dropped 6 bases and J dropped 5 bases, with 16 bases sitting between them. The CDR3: CSAPLPRGETQYF. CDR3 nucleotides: TGCAGTGCCCCCCTCCCCAGGGGCGAGACCCAGTACTTC.

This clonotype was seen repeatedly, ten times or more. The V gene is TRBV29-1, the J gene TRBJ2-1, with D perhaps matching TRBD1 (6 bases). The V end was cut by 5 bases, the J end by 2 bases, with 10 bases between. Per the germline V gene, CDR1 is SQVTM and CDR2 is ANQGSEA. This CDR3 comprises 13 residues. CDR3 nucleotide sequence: TGCAGCGTTCAACGGGACACCTACAATGAGCAGTTCTTC. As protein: CSVQRDTYNEQFF.

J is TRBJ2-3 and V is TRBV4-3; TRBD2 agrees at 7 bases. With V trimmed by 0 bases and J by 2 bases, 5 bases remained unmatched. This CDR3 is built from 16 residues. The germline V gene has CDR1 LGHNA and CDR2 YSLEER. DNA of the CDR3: TGCGCCAGCAGCCAAGAGTTAGCGGGCTACACAGATACGCAGTATTTT. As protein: CASSQELAGYTDTQYF.

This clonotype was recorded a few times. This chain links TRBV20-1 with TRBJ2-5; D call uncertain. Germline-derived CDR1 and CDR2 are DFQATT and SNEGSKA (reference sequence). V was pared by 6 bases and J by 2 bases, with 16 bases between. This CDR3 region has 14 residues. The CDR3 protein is CSAGKTHRQETQYF. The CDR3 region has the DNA TGCAGTGCAGGGAAGACCCACCGACAAGAGACCCAGTACTTC.

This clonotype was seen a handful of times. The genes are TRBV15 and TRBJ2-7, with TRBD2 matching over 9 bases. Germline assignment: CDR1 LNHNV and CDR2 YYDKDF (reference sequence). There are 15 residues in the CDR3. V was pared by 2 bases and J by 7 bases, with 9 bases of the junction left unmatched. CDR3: CATSRRREGPGEQYF. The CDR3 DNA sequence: TGTGCCACCAGCAGACGGCGGGAGGGGCCCGGGGAGCAGTACTTC.

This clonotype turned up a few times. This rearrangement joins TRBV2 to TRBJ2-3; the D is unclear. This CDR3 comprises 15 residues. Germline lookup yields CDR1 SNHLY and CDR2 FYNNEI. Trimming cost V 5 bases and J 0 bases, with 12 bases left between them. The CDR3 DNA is TGTGCCAGCAGTTCCGGGCCCACCAGCACAGATACGCAGTATTTT. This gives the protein CASSSGPTSTDTQYF.

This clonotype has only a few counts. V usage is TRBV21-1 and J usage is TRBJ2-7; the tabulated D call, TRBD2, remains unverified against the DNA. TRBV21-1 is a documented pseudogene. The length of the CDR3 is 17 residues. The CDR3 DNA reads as TGTGCCAGCAGCAACCGATTTAGCGGGAGTGGGACCTACGAGCAGTACTTC. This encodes CASSNRFSGSGTYEQYF.

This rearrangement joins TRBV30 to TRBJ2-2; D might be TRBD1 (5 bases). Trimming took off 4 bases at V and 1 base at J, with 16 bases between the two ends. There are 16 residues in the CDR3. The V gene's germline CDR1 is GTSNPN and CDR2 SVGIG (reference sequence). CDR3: CAWKPIWTLNTGELFF. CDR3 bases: TGTGCCTGGAAGCCTATCTGGACACTGAACACCGGGGAGCTGTTTTTT.

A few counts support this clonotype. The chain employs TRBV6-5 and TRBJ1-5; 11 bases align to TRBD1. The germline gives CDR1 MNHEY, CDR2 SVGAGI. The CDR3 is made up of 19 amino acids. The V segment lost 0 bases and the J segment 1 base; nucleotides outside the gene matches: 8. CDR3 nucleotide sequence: TGTGCCAGCAGTTACTCGGGACAGGGGGTAAGGTCAAGCAATCAGCCCCAGCATTTT. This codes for CASSYSGQGVRSSNQPQHF.

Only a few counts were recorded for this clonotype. The CDR3 nucleotides are TGCAGTGCTAGAGATTGGGGGAACAGTGAAAAACTGTTTTTT. Protein sequence: CSARDWGNSEKLFF. This chain links TRBV20-1 with TRBJ1-4; D may be TRBD1 (5 bases). Germline lookup yields CDR1 DFQATT and CDR2 SNEGSKA (reference sequence). Deletions cut 0 bases from V and 7 bases from J, with 12 bases between. The CDR3 is 14 amino acids.